This TCR beta chain was observed in a study of cytomegalovirus exposure and HLA in healthy donors. Whole-study results and caveats: Relative to equally common others, HLA-associated TCR beta chains showed greater clonal expansion in a later analysis.

PCR primers comprised 60 Vbeta and 13 Jbeta primers. The table came from immunoSEQ multiplex PCR; TCRdb's copy has only in-frame clones and leaves some out. The sample has 100,000 to 150,000 clones, about 70% seen once. Germline CDR1 reads SEHNR; CDR2 reads FQNEAQ (reference sequence). V dropped 3 bases and J dropped 2 bases, with 11 bases sitting between them. This CDR3 is 14 amino acids long. Remarks on this clone: Antigen unknown.

The V gene is TRBV7-9, the J gene TRBJ2-7; D call uncertain. The sequencing sample was made of PBMCs. This TCR derives from a woman aged 60 to 75 in good health and CMV-seropositive. DNA for the CDR3: TGTGCCAGCAGCTTTCCTGGGCCGCCCTACGAGCAGTACTTC. It codes for CASSFPGPPYEQYF.